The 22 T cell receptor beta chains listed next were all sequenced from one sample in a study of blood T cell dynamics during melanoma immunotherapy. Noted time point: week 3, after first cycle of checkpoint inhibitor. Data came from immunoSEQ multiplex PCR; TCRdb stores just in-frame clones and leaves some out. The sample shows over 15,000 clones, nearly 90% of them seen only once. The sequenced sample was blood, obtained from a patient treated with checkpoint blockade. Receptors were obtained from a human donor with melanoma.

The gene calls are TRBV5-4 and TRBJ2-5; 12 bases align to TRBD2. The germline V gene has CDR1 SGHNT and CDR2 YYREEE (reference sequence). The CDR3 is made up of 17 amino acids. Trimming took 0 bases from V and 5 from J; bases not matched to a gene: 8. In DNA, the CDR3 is TGTGCCAGCAGCTTGGCCCAACTAGCGGGAGGAGGGGAGACCCAGTACTTC. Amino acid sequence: CASSLAQLAGGGETQYF.

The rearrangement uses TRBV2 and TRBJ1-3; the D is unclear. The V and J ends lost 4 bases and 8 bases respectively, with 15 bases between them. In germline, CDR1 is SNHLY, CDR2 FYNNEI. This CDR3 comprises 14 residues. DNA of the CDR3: TGTGCCAGCAGTGTATCTCGGACTATCGACACCATATATTTT. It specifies CASSVSRTIDTIYF.

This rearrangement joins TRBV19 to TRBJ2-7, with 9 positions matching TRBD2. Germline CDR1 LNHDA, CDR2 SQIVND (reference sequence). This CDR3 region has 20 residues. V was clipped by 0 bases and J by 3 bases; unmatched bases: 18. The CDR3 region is CASSIELLKPWREGLYEQYF. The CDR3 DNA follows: TGTGCCAGTAGTATAGAACTCCTAAAGCCGTGGCGGGAGGGCCTCTACGAGCAGTACTTC.

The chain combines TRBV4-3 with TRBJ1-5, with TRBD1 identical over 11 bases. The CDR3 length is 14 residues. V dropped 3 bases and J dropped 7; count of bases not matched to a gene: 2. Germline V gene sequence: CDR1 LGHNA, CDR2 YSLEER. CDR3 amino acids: CASSHGTGGQPQHF. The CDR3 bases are TGCGCCAGCAGCCACGGGACAGGGGGACAGCCCCAGCATTTT.

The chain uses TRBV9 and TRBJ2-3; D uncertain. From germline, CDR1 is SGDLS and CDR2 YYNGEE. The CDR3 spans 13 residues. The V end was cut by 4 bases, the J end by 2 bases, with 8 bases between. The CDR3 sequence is CASSPSDTDTQYF. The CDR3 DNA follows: TGTGCCAGCAGCCCTAGTGACACAGATACGCAGTATTTT.

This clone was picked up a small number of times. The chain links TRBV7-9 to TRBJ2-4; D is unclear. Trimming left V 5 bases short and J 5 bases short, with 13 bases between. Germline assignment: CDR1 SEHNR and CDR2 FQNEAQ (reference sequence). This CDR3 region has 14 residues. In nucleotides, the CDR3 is TGTGCCAGCAGCCCGGACCTTGGTCAAAACATTCAGTACTTC. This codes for CASSPDLGQNIQYF.

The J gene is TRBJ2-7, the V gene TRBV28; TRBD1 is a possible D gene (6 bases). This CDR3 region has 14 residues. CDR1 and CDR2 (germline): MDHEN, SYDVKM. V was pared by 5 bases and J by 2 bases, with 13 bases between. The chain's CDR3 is CASSIQGPPYEQYF. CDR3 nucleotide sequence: TGTGCCAGCAGTATACAGGGTCCCCCCTACGAGCAGTACTTC.

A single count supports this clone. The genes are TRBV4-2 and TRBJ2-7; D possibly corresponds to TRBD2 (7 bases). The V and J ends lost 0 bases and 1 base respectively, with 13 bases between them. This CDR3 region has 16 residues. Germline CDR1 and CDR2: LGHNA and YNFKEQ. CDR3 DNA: TGTGCCAGCAGCCAAGAAGGGGGGGACAAATCCTACGAGCAGTACTTC. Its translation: CASSQEGGDKSYEQYF.

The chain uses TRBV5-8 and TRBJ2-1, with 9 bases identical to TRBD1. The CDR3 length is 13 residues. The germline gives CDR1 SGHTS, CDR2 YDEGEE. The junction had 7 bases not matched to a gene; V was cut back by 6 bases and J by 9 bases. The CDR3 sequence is CASTLQGASEQFF. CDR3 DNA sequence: TGTGCCAGCACCCTACAGGGGGCGAGTGAGCAGTTCTTC.

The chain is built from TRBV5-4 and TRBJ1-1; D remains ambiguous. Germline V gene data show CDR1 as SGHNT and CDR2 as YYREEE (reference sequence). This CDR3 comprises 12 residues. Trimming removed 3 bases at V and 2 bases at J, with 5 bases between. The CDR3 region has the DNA TGTGCCAGCAGCTCGCATAACACTGAAGCTTTCTTT. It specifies CASSSHNTEAFF.

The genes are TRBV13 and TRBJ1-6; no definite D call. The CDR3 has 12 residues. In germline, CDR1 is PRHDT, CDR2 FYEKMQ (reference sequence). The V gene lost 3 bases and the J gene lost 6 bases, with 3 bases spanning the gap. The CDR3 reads CASSLGNSPLHF. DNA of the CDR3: TGTGCCAGCAGCTTGGGTAATTCACCCCTCCACTTT.

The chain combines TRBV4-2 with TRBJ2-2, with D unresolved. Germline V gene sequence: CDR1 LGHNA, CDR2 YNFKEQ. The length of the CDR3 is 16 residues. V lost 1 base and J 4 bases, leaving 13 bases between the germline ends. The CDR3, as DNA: TGTGCCAGCAGCCAAGGCCACTCACTCAGCACCGGGGAGCTGTTTTTT. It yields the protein CASSQGHSLSTGELFF.

The CDR3 DNA is TGTGCCAGCAGTTTATCGGAGTCGTACGAGCAGTACTTC. Amino acid sequence: CASSLSESYEQYF. The J gene is TRBJ2-7, the V gene TRBV27; D is ambiguous. Germline V gene data show CDR1 as MNHEY and CDR2 as SMNVEV (reference sequence). The length of the CDR3 is 13 residues. V was trimmed by 0 bases and J by 4 bases, leaving 7 bases between them.

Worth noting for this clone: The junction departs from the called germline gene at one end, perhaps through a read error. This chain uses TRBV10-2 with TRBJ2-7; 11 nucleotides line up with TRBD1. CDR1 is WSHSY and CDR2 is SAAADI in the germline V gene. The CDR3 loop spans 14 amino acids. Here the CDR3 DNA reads TGCGTCAGCACCAAGGGACAGGGGGCCTACGAGCAGTACTTC. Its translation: CVSTKGQGAYEQYF.

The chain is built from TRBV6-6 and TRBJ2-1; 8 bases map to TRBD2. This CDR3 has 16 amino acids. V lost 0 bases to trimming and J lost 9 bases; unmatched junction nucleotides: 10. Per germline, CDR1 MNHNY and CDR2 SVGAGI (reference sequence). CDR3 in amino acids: CASSYSPASGRGEQFF. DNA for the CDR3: TGTGCCAGCAGTTACTCGCCCGCTAGCGGGCGGGGTGAGCAGTTCTTC.

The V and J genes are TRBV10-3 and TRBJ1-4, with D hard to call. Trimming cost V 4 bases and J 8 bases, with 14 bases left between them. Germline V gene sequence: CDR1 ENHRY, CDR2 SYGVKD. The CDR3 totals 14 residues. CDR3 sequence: CAISAALAGEKLFF. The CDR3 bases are TGTGCCATCAGTGCGGCGTTAGCTGGGGAAAAACTGTTTTTT.

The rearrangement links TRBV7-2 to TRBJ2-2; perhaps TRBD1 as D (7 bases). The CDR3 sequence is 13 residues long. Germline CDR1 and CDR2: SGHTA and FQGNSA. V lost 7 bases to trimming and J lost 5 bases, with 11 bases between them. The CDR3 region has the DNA TGTGCCAGCACCCCAGGGGGGACCGGGGAGCTGTTTTTT. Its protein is CASTPGGTGELFF.

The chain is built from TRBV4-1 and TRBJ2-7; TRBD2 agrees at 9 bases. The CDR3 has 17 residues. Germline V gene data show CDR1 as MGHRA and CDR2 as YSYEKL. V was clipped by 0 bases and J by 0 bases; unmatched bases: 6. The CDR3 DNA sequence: TGCGCCAGCAGCCAAGATTTGGATAGCGGGAGCTCCTACGAGCAGTACTTC. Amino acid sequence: CASSQDLDSGSSYEQYF.

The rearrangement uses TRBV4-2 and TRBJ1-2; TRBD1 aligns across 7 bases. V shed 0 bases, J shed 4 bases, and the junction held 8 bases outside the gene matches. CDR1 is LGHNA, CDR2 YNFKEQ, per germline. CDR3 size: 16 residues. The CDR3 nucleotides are TGTGCCAGCAGCCAAGATTTTGCGACAGGGACCTATGGCTACACCTTC. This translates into CASSQDFATGTYGYTF.

The CDR3 sequence: CASSLGQGGGKNIQYF. In DNA form, the CDR3 reads TGTGCCAGCAGCTTGGGACAGGGAGGTGGGAAAAACATTCAGTACTTC. The V call is TRBV5-6, the J call TRBJ2-4, with TRBD1 as a possible D gene (7 bases). The V end was cut by 0 bases, the J end by 4 bases, with 14 bases between. In germline, CDR1 is SGHDT, CDR2 YYEEEE. This CDR3 is built from 16 residues.

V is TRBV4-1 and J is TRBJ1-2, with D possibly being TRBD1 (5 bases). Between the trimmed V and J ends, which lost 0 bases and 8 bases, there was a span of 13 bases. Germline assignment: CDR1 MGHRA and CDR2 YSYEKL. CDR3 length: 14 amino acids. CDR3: CASSQDREGLGYTF. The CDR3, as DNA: TGCGCCAGCAGCCAAGATCGGGAGGGGCTGGGCTACACCTTC.

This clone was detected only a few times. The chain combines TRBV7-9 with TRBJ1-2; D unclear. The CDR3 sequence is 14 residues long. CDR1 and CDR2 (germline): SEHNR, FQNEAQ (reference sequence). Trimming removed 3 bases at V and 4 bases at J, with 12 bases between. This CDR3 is CASSLDLGGYGYTF. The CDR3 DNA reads TGTGCCAGCAGCTTGGACCTGGGTGGCTATGGCTACACCTTC.